The clone carrying this T cell receptor (beta chain) was counted at least ten times. Its target is unknown. Relying on iRepertoire HTBI primers and Arm-PCR of CDR3 regions, the team built TCR beta libraries. TCRdb used MiXCR to reprocess the multiplex PCR reads, holding one entry per CDR3 protein. Counted here are a few hundred thousand distinct CDR3 sequences, roughly a sixth occurring once; the ten biggest clones make up 25% to 30%. This sample stems from a study of regulatory T cells in long-lasting Graves disease. Study-wide results and caveats: Persistent cases of Graves' showed reduced TCR diversity relative to newly diagnosed patients. Persistent disease showed a preference for TRBV28, TRBJ1-2 and TRBJ2-5.

Described time point: newly diagnosed GD, antithyroid drugs for less than 3 months. Extracted RNA from PBMCs served as the source of the TCR library. Germline assignment: CDR1 SGHRS and CDR2 YFSETQ. With 4 bases clipped from V and 4 bases from J, the junction kept 8 bases outside the gene matches. The CDR3 is made up of 16 amino acids. Another study also made use of these data, one on T cells in Graves' hyperthyroidism and ophthalmopathy. This second study says: During a first-round RT-PCR of the TCR CDR3, the HTBI primer set was used.

The J gene is TRBJ2-1, the V gene TRBV5-1; 10 nucleotides align to TRBD2. The sequence derives from a man aged 40-50 years with Graves disease. This material consisted of peripheral blood mononuclear cells (PBMCs), taken at new diagnosis, from a patient treated with antithyroid drugs. The CDR3 bases are TGCGCCAGCAGCGTCCAAGCGGGGGGGTTTTACAATGAGCAGTTCTTC. Amino acids: CASSVQAGGFYNEQFF. Drawing the rest from reference TRBV5-1 and TRBJ2-1, the complete variable domain is KAGVTQTPRYLIKTRGQQVTLSCSPISGHRSVSWYQQTPGQGLQFLFEYFSETQRNKGNFPGRFSGRQFSNSRSEMNVSTLELGDSALYLCASSVQAGGFYNEQFFGPGTRLTVL.